These T cell receptor beta chains were read from a single sample in a study of glioma-infiltrating T cells after dendritic cell vaccination. The method was immunoSEQ multiplex PCR; TCRdb's version includes in-frame clones alone and lacks a portion of them. The table shows more than 45,000 clones, with about 79% occurring only once. The starting material was blood, obtained after dendritic cell vaccination. These receptors came from a human donor with glioblastoma. Each CDR3 is given with its conserved first and last residue. A D gene is named only where the DNA matches it firmly. Some rows have no size entry. The others give once, few or many, or a class for an expanded clone.

D gene: NA; V gene: TRBV7-9; clone size: NA; J gene: TRBJ2-7; CDR3 protein: CASSSTVPTMQYF; CDR3 DNA: TGTGCCAGCAGCTCAACCGTACCTACGATGCAGTACTTC
D gene: NA; V gene: TRBV14; clone size: NA; J gene: TRBJ1-2; CDR3 protein: CASSQVNWGYTF; CDR3 DNA: TGTGCCAGCAGCCAAGTCAACTGGGGCTACACCTTC
D gene: NA; V gene: TRBV25-1; clone size: NA; J gene: TRBJ2-3; CDR3 protein: CASSEFTGVDTQYF; CDR3 DNA: TGTGCCAGCAGTGAATTTACGGGAGTGGATACGCAGTATTTT
D gene: TRBD1; V gene: TRBV7-8; clone size: NA; J gene: TRBJ2-7; CDR3 protein: CASSFLTGETYEQYF; CDR3 DNA: TGTGCCAGCAGCTTCCTGACAGGGGAAACCTACGAGCAGTACTTC
D gene: TRBD2; V gene: TRBV19; clone size: NA; J gene: TRBJ2-3; CDR3 protein: CATGLAGVTDTQYF; CDR3 DNA: TGTGCCACCGGACTAGCGGGGGTCACAGATACGCAGTATTTT
D gene: NA; V gene: TRBV4-3; clone size: once; J gene: TRBJ2-7; CDR3 protein: CASSLTHRDNYEQYF; CDR3 DNA: TGCGCCAGCAGCCTTACTCACCGGGATAACTACGAGCAGTACTTC
D gene: NA; V gene: TRBV4-1; clone size: few; J gene: TRBJ2-3; CDR3 protein: CASALLGGGQDTQYF; CDR3 DNA: TGCGCCAGCGCACTCTTAGGGGGGGGTCAAGATACGCAGTATTTT
D gene: NA; V gene: TRBV4-3; clone size: NA; J gene: TRBJ1-5; CDR3 protein: CASSRGAWGNQPQHF; CDR3 DNA: TGCGCCAGCAGCCGGGGAGCCTGGGGCAATCAGCCCCAGCATTTT
D gene: NA; V gene: TRBV6-5; clone size: NA; J gene: TRBJ1-3; CDR3 protein: CASSPNRVSGNTIYF; CDR3 DNA: TGTGCCAGCAGTCCGAACAGGGTCTCTGGAAACACCATATATTTT
D gene: TRBD1; V gene: TRBV30; clone size: NA; J gene: TRBJ1-2; CDR3 protein: CAWRPRDRGNYGYTF; CDR3 DNA: TGTGCCTGGAGACCCCGGGACAGGGGTAACTATGGCTACACCTTC
D gene: NA; V gene: TRBV28; clone size: NA; J gene: TRBJ1-6; CDR3 protein: CASSPADSSYNSPLHF; CDR3 DNA: TGTGCCAGCAGCCCAGCGGACAGCTCCTATAATTCACCCCTCCACTTT
D gene: TRBD1; V gene: TRBV5-6; clone size: NA; J gene: TRBJ1-1; CDR3 protein: CASTLEGQGEENTEAFF; CDR3 DNA: TGTGCCAGCACCCTAGAGGGACAGGGGGAAGAGAACACTGAAGCTTTCTTT
D gene: NA; V gene: TRBV11-2; clone size: NA; J gene: TRBJ1-1; CDR3 protein: CASVMVAGVNTEAFF; CDR3 DNA: TGTGCCAGCGTAATGGTGGCAGGGGTTAATACTGAAGCTTTCTTT
D gene: TRBD1; V gene: TRBV19; clone size: NA; J gene: TRBJ2-3; CDR3 protein: CATSGTDTDTQYF; CDR3 DNA: TGTGCCACCTCCGGGACAGACACAGATACGCAGTATTTT
D gene: TRBD1; V gene: TRBV13; clone size: NA; J gene: TRBJ1-1; CDR3 protein: CASSPKDRSTEAFF; CDR3 DNA: TGTGCCAGCAGCCCCAAGGACAGGAGCACTGAAGCTTTCTTT
D gene: TRBD1; V gene: TRBV6-5; clone size: NA; J gene: TRBJ1-5; CDR3 protein: CASRRTGYSNQPQHF; CDR3 DNA: TGTGCCAGCAGACGGACAGGATATAGCAATCAGCCCCAGCATTTT
D gene: NA; V gene: TRBV5-6; clone size: NA; J gene: TRBJ2-3; CDR3 protein: CASSLRQGADTQYF; CDR3 DNA: TGTGCCAGCAGCTTGCGGCAGGGTGCAGATACGCAGTATTTT
D gene: TRBD2; V gene: TRBV27; clone size: NA; J gene: TRBJ2-2; CDR3 protein: CASSLSLAGGPDGELFF; CDR3 DNA: TGTGCCAGCAGTTTATCACTAGCGGGGGGGCCTGACGGGGAGCTGTTTTTT
D gene: TRBD2; V gene: TRBV5-1; clone size: few; J gene: TRBJ2-7; CDR3 protein: CASSHIPGGDAEQYF; CDR3 DNA: TGCGCCAGCAGCCATATACCGGGGGGAGATGCCGAGCAGTACTTC
D gene: TRBD1; V gene: TRBV4-2; clone size: NA; J gene: TRBJ2-2; CDR3 protein: CASSKRGQFTGELFF; CDR3 DNA: TGTGCCAGCAGCAAAAGGGGACAGTTCACCGGGGAGCTGTTTTTT
D gene: NA; V gene: TRBV5-1; clone size: few; J gene: TRBJ1-1; CDR3 protein: CASSLRGGGTEAFF; CDR3 DNA: TGCGCCAGCAGCTTGAGGGGAGGGGGTACTGAAGCTTTCTTT
D gene: NA; V gene: TRBV4-1; clone size: NA; J gene: TRBJ2-5; CDR3 protein: CASSPLGSETQYF; CDR3 DNA: TGCGCCAGCAGCCCCCTGGGCAGCGAGACCCAGTACTTC
D gene: TRBD1; V gene: TRBV4-1; clone size: NA; J gene: TRBJ2-2; CDR3 protein: CASRTGTGGSGELFF; CDR3 DNA: TGCGCCAGCAGAACCGGGACAGGGGGTTCCGGGGAGCTGTTTTTT
D gene: TRBD2; V gene: TRBV7-9; clone size: NA; J gene: TRBJ2-5; CDR3 protein: CASSGEWGLAGDIQETQYF; CDR3 DNA: TGTGCCAGCAGCGGGGAGTGGGGACTAGCGGGGGATATCCAAGAGACCCAGTACTTC
D gene: TRBD2; V gene: TRBV29-1; clone size: NA; J gene: TRBJ2-2; CDR3 protein: CSVLAGRPGELFF; CDR3 DNA: TGCAGCGTCTTAGCGGGTCGGCCCGGGGAGCTGTTTTTT
D gene: NA; V gene: TRBV15; clone size: NA; J gene: TRBJ1-1; CDR3 protein: CATSREAGEIAEAFF; CDR3 DNA: TGTGCCACCAGCAGAGAGGCAGGGGAGATCGCTGAAGCTTTCTTT
D gene: NA; V gene: TRBV2; clone size: NA; J gene: TRBJ2-5; CDR3 protein: CASSEGPGETQYF; CDR3 DNA: TGTGCCAGCAGTGAAGGTCCGGGAGAGACCCAGTACTTC
D gene: NA; V gene: TRBV5-6; clone size: NA; J gene: TRBJ2-2; CDR3 protein: CASSEAASRYDGELFF; CDR3 DNA: TGTGCCAGCAGTGAGGCAGCTTCCCGATATGACGGGGAGCTGTTTTTT
D gene: NA; V gene: TRBV30; clone size: NA; J gene: TRBJ1-1; CDR3 protein: CAWSQGMNTEAFF; CDR3 DNA: TGTGCCTGGAGTCAGGGAATGAACACTGAAGCTTTCTTT
D gene: NA; V gene: TRBV10-1; clone size: few; J gene: TRBJ2-7; CDR3 protein: CASSDHRNPRRNEQYF; CDR3 DNA: TGCGCCAGCAGTGACCACAGGAACCCACGTAGGAACGAGCAGTACTTC
D gene: TRBD1; V gene: TRBV5-1; clone size: NA; J gene: TRBJ2-2; CDR3 protein: CASSWDRGQAGELFF; CDR3 DNA: TGCGCCAGCAGTTGGGACAGGGGGCAGGCCGGGGAGCTGTTTTTT
D gene: TRBD2; V gene: TRBV5-8; clone size: few; J gene: TRBJ2-5; CDR3 protein: CASRPSGGETQYF; CDR3 DNA: TGTGCCAGCAGGCCTAGCGGTGGGGAGACCCAGTACTTC
D gene: NA; V gene: TRBV19; clone size: NA; J gene: TRBJ2-1; CDR3 protein: CASTIGVGEQFF; CDR3 DNA: TGTGCCAGTACCATAGGGGTGGGTGAGCAGTTCTTC
D gene: TRBD2; V gene: TRBV5-1; clone size: NA; J gene: TRBJ2-1; CDR3 protein: CASSPGTSGGYNEQFF; CDR3 DNA: TGCGCCAGCAGCCCCGGGACTAGCGGGGGGTACAATGAGCAGTTCTTC
D gene: NA; V gene: TRBV18; clone size: NA; J gene: TRBJ1-6; CDR3 protein: CASSPPSLAGNSPLHF; CDR3 DNA: TGTGCCAGCTCACCACCGAGTCTAGCCGGAAACTCACCCCTCCACTTT
D gene: NA; V gene: TRBV5-8; clone size: NA; J gene: TRBJ2-2; CDR3 protein: CASSLRLSLNTGELFF; CDR3 DNA: TGTGCCAGCAGCTTAAGACTCAGCTTAAACACCGGGGAGCTGTTTTTT
D gene: NA; V gene: TRBV7-2; clone size: NA; J gene: TRBJ2-3; CDR3 protein: CASSALRADTQYF; CDR3 DNA: TGTGCCAGCAGCGCACTCAGGGCAGATACGCAGTATTTT
D gene: TRBD1; V gene: TRBV4-3; clone size: NA; J gene: TRBJ1-1; CDR3 protein: CASSQGTGIIITEAFF; CDR3 DNA: TGCGCCAGCAGCCAGGGGACAGGGATCATAATCACTGAAGCTTTCTTT
D gene: TRBD2; V gene: TRBV4-3; clone size: once; J gene: TRBJ2-5; CDR3 protein: CASSQDRSGGAVGETQYF; CDR3 DNA: TGCGCCAGCAGCCAAGATCGTAGCGGGGGGGCCGTGGGAGAGACCCAGTACTTC
D gene: NA; V gene: TRBV11-2; clone size: NA; J gene: TRBJ1-2; CDR3 protein: CASSRGQIQVGYTF; CDR3 DNA: TGTGCCAGCAGCCGAGGACAGATTCAGGTGGGCTACACCTTC
D gene: TRBD1; V gene: TRBV29-1; clone size: NA; J gene: TRBJ1-3; CDR3 protein: CSVGGGTGVGNTIYF; CDR3 DNA: TGCAGCGTTGGTGGCGGGACAGGGGTAGGAAACACCATATATTTT
D gene: NA; V gene: TRBV27; clone size: NA; J gene: TRBJ2-7; CDR3 protein: CASSLAGADEQYF; CDR3 DNA: TGTGCCAGCAGTTTAGCGGGGGCAGACGAGCAGTACTTC
D gene: NA; V gene: TRBV5-1; clone size: NA; J gene: TRBJ2-1; CDR3 protein: CASSLGAGALYNEQFF; CDR3 DNA: TGCGCCAGCAGCTTGGGGGCGGGGGCCCTATACAATGAGCAGTTCTTC
D gene: TRBD1; V gene: TRBV2; clone size: NA; J gene: TRBJ2-7; CDR3 protein: CASGTEYEQYF; CDR3 DNA: TGTGCCAGCGGGACAGAGTACGAGCAGTACTTC
D gene: NA; V gene: TRBV5-4; clone size: NA; J gene: TRBJ1-3; CDR3 protein: CASSLDRSVAGNTIYF; CDR3 DNA: TGTGCCAGCAGCTTGGACAGGTCCGTGGCTGGAAACACCATATATTTT
D gene: TRBD1; V gene: TRBV19; clone size: few; J gene: TRBJ1-2; CDR3 protein: CASSVGTGVRPNYGYTF; CDR3 DNA: TGTGCCAGTAGTGTGGGGACAGGGGTTAGGCCTAACTATGGCTACACCTTC
D gene: TRBD1; V gene: TRBV4-1; clone size: NA; J gene: TRBJ1-3; CDR3 protein: CASSHADRAWGNTIYF; CDR3 DNA: TGCGCCAGCAGCCATGCGGACAGGGCTTGGGGAAACACCATATATTTT
D gene: TRBD1; V gene: TRBV10-3; clone size: few; J gene: TRBJ2-7; CDR3 protein: CAIRLRDREPYEQYF; CDR3 DNA: TGTGCCATCAGGCTCCGGGACAGGGAGCCTTACGAGCAGTACTTC
D gene: NA; V gene: TRBV6-5; clone size: NA; J gene: TRBJ2-1; CDR3 protein: CASSGSYNEQFF; CDR3 DNA: TGTGCCAGCTCGGGGTCCTACAATGAGCAGTTCTTC
D gene: NA; V gene: TRBV5-4; clone size: NA; J gene: TRBJ1-1; CDR3 protein: CASSQGQNTEAFF; CDR3 DNA: TGTGCCAGCAGTCAGGGACAGAACACTGAAGCTTTCTTT
D gene: NA; V gene: TRBV6-1; clone size: few; J gene: TRBJ1-6; CDR3 protein: CASSDFSGRVRTNSPLHF; CDR3 DNA: TGTGCCAGCAGTGATTTCTCGGGGAGGGTACGGACTAATTCACCCCTCCACTTT
D gene: NA; V gene: TRBV5-1; clone size: few; J gene: TRBJ1-3; CDR3 protein: CASSLGAGGNTIYF; CDR3 DNA: TGCGCCAGCAGCTTGGGGGCAGGGGGAAACACCATATATTTT
D gene: TRBD1; V gene: TRBV4-2; clone size: once; J gene: TRBJ1-2; CDR3 protein: CASSRIGQGAWGYTF; CDR3 DNA: TGTGCCAGCAGCCGGATCGGACAGGGGGCTTGGGGCTACACCTTC
D gene: TRBD1; V gene: TRBV2; clone size: NA; J gene: TRBJ1-1; CDR3 protein: CASSQPLTGVNTEAFF; CDR3 DNA: TGTGCCAGCAGCCAACCACTGACAGGGGTTAACACTGAAGCTTTCTTT